This TCR beta chain was recorded in a study of CD8+ T cells in alopecia areata. Study background: Each of the treated patients was given oral tofacitinib, 5 to 10 mg twice daily, for moderate-to-severe alopecia areata.

Sample treatment: oral pan-JAK inhibitor, 5-10 mg twice daily. Peripheral blood and lesional scalp punch biopsies came from alopecia areata patients. Germline V gene data show CDR1 as SGHKS and CDR2 as YYEKEE (reference sequence). Trimming at V came to 7 bases and at J to 2 bases, leaving 9 bases not matched to a gene. This CDR3 spans 15 amino acids. The sequencing template was cDNA reverse transcribed from extracted RNA. The table came from immunoSEQ multiplex PCR; TCRdb's copy has only in-frame clones and leaves some out. The sample records a few hundred thousand clones, more than 30% being singletons. General study findings and limits: Scalp clonality, together with expanded CD8+ clones among the top 100, fell significantly with tofacitinib.

For this clone: No antigen is known for it.

The chain links TRBV5-5 to TRBJ2-7, with 10 bases lining up with TRBD2. The source of this sequence is a human donor with alopecia areata. This specimen consisted of CD4+ T cells sorted from blood, obtained between weeks 30 and 35, from a patient treated with tofacitinib. CDR3: CASRRTSGNPYEQYF. CDR3 coding DNA: TGTGCCAGCCGCCGGACTAGCGGAAACCCCTACGAGCAGTACTTC.